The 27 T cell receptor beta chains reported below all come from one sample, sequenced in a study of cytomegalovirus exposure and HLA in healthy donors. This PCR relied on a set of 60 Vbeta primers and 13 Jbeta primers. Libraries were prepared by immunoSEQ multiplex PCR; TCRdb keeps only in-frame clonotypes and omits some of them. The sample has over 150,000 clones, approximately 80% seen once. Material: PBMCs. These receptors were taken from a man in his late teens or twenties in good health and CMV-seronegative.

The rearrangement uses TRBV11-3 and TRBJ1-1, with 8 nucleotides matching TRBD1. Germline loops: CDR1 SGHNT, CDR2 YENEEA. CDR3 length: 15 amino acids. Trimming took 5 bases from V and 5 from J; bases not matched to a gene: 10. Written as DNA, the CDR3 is TGTGCCAGCAGCGCCCGAGGACAGGGCGGTACTGAAGCTTTCTTT. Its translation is CASSARGQGGTEAFF.

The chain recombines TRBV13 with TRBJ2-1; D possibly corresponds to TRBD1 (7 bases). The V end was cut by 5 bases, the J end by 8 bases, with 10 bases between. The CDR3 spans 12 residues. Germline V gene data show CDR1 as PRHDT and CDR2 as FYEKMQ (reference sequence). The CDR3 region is CASSLRGDEQFF. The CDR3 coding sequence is TGTGCCAGCAGCCTCAGGGGGGATGAGCAGTTCTTC.

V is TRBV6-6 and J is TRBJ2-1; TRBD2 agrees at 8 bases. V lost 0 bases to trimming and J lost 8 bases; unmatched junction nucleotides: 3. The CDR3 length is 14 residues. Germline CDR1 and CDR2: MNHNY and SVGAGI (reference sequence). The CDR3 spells CASSYSLREDEQFF. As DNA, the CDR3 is TGTGCCAGCAGTTACTCGTTGCGGGAGGATGAGCAGTTCTTC.

The DNA for the CDR3 is TGTGCCAGCAGTTTATTTCTTTCTAGCCGGGAGCTGTTTTTT. This gives the protein CASSLFLSSRELFF. The gene calls are TRBV27 and TRBJ2-2, with D tentatively TRBD2 (5 bases). V was shortened by 1 base and J by 9 bases, with 12 bases between the two germline ends. There are 14 residues in the CDR3. The germline V gene encodes CDR1 MNHEY and CDR2 SMNVEV (reference sequence).

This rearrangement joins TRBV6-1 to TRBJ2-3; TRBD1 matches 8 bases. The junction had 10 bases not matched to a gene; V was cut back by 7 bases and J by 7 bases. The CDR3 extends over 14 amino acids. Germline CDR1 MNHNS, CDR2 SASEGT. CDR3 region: CASINRGSENTQYF. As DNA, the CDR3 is TGTGCCAGCATTAACAGGGGGAGTGAAAATACGCAGTATTTT.

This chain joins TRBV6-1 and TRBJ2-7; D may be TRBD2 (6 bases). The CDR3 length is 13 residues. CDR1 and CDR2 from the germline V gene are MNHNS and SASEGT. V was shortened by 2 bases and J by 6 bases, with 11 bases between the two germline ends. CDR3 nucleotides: TGTGCCAGCAGTGAATTTGGGAGGATCGAGCAGTACTTC. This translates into CASSEFGRIEQYF.

The CDR3 nucleotides are TGTGCCAGTAGTATATCGACAGTTAATGAGCAGTTCTTC. Its protein product is CASSISTVNEQFF. The rearrangement uses TRBV19 and TRBJ2-1, with D possibly matching TRBD1 (5 bases). The CDR3 is 13 amino acids. The germline V and J ends were trimmed by 2 bases and 7 bases, with 9 bases remaining between them. Per germline, CDR1 LNHDA and CDR2 SQIVND (reference sequence).

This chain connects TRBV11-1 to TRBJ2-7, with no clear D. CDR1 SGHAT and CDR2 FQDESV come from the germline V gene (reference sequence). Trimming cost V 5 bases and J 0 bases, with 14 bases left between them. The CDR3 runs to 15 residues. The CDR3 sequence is CASSPADWSSYEQYF. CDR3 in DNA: TGTGCCAGCAGCCCCGCCGACTGGAGCTCCTACGAGCAGTACTTC. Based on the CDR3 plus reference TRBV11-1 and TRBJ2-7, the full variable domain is EAEVAQSPRYKITEKSQAVAFWCDPISGHATLYWYRQILGQGPELLVQFQDESVVDDSQLPKDRFSAERLKGVDSTLKIQPAELGDSAMYLCASSPADWSSYEQYFGPGTRLTVT.

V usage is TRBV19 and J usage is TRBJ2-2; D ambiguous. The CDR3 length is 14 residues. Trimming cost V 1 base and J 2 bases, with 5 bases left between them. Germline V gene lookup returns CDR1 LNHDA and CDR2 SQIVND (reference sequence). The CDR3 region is CASSIGGNTGELFF. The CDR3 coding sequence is TGTGCCAGTAGTATAGGAGGAAACACCGGGGAGCTGTTTTTT.

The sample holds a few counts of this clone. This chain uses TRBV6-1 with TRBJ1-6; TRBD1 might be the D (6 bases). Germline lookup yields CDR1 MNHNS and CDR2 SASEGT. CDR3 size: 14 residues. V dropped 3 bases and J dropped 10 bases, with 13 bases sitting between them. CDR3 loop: CASSERGKRSPLHF. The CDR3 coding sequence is TGTGCCAGCAGTGAGAGGGGGAAGAGATCACCCCTCCACTTT.

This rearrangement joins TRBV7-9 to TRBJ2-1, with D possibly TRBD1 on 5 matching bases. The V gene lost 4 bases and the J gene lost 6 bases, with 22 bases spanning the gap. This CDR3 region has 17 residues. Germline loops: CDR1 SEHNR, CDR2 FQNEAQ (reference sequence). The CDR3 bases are TGTGCCAGCAGCTCCCCCCCCTACAGGTCGCCCCGCAATGAGCAGTTCTTC. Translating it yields CASSSPPYRSPRNEQFF.

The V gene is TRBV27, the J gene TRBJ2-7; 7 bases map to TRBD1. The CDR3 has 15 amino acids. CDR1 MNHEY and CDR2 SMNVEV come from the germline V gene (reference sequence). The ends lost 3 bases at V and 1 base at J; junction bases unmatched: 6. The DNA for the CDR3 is TGTGCCAGCAGTTTGAGAGGGGGCCGATCCTACGAGCAGTACTTC. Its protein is CASSLRGGRSYEQYF.

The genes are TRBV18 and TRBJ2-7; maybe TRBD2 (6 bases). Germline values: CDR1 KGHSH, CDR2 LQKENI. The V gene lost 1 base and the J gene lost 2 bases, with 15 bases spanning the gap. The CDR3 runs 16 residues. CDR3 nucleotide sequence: TGTGCCAGCTCACCACGGGGACTCCGAACCCCCTACGAGCAGTACTTC. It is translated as CASSPRGLRTPYEQYF.

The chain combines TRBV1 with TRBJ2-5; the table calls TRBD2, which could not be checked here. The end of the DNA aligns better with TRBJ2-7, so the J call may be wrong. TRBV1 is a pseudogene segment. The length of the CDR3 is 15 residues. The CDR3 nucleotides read TGCACCAGCAGCCAAGAGAACGGGAGGGATTACGAGCAGTACTTC. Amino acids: CTSSQENGRDYEQYF.

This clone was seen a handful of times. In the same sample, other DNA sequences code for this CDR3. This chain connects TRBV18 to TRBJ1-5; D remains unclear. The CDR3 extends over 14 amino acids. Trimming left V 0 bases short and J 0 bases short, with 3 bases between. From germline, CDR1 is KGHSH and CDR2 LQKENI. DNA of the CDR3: TGTGCCAGCTCACCACCCTATAGCAATCAGCCCCAGCATTTT. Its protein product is CASSPPYSNQPQHF.

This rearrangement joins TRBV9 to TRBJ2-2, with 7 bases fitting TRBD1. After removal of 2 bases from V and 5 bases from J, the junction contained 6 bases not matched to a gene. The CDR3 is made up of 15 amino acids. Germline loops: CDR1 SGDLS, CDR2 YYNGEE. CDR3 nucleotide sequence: TGTGCCAGCAGCGTCCCGGGACAGCAAACCGGGGAGCTGTTTTTT. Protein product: CASSVPGQQTGELFF.

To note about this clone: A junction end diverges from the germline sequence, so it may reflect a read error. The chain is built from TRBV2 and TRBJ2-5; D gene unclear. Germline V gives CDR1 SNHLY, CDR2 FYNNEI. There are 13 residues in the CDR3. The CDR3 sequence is CASKEQPQEAQYF. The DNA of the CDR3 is TGTGCCAGCAAGGAGCAGCCCCAAGAGGCCCAGTACTTC.

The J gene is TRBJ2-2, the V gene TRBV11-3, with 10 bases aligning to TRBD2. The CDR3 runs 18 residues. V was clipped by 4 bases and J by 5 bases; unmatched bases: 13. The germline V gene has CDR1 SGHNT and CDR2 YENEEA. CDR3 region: CASSSPSASGSYTGELFF. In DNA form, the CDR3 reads TGTGCCAGCAGCTCTCCCTCGGCTAGCGGGAGTTATACCGGGGAGCTGTTTTTT.

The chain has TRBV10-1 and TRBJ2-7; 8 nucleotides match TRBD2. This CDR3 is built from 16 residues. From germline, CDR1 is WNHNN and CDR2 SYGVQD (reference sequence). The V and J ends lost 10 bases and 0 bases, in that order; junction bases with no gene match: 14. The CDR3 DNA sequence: TGCGCCACCTCGAACCGCTTTAGCGGGAACTCCTACGAGCAGTACTTC. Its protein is CATSNRFSGNSYEQYF.

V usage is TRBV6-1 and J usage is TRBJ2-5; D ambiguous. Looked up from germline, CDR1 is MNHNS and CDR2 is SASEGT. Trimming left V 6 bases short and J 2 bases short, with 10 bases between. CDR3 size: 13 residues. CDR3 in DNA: TGTGCCAGCAGGTCTGGCAGGCAAGAGACCCAGTACTTC. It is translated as CASRSGRQETQYF.

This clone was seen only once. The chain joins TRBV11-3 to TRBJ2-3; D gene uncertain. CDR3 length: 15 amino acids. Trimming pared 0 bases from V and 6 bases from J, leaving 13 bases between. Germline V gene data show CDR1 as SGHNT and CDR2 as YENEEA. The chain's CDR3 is CASSLDRPSADTQYF. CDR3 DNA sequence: TGTGCCAGCAGCTTAGATCGTCCTAGTGCTGATACGCAGTATTTT.

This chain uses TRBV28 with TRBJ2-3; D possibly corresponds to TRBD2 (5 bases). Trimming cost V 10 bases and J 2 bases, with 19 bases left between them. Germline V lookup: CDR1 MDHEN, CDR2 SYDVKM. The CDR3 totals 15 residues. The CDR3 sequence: CATNREGRNTDTQYF. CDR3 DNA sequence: TGTGCCACAAACAGAGAAGGGAGAAACACAGATACGCAGTATTTT.

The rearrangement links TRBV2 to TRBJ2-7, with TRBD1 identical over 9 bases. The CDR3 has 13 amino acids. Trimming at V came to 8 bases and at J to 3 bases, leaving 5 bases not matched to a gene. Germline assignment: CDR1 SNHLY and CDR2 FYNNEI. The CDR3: CASGGQGDYEQYF. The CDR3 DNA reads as TGTGCCAGCGGGGGACAGGGCGACTACGAGCAGTACTTC.

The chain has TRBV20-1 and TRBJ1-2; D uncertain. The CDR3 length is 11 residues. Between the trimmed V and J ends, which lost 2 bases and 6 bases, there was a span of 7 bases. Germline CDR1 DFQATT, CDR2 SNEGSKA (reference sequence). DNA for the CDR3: TGCAGTGCTAGACACATGGATGGCTACACCTTC. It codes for CSARHMDGYTF.

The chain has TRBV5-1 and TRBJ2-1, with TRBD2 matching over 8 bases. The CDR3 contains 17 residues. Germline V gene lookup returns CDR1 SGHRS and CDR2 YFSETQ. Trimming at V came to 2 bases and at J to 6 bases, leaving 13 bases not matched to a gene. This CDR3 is CASSLYILGTRGNEQFF. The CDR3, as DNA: TGCGCCAGCAGCTTATACATTCTCGGGACTAGAGGCAATGAGCAGTTCTTC.

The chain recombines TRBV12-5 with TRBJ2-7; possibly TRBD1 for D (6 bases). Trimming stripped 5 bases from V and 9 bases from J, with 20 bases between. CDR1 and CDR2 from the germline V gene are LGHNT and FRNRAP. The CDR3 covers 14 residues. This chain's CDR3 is CASGETLREGGQYF. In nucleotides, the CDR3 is TGTGCTAGTGGTGAGACATTGAGGGAAGGGGGGCAGTACTTC. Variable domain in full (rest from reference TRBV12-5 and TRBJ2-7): DARVTQTPRHKVTEMGQEVTMRCQPILGHNTVFWYRQTMMQGLELLAYFRNRAPLDDSGMPKDRFSAEMPDATLATLKIQPSEPRDSAVYFCASGETLREGGQYFGPGTRLTVT.

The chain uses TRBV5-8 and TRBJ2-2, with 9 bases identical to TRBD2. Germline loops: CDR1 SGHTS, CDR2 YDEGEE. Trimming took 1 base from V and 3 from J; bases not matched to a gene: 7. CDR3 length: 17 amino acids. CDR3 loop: CASSLMASGTYTGELFF. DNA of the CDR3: TGTGCCAGCAGCTTGATGGCTAGCGGGACCTACACCGGGGAGCTGTTTTTT.